Below, one T cell receptor beta chain is given with its context. These data are taken from a study of tumor-infiltrating lymphocytes in oesophageal squamous cell carcinoma. The CDR3 is 14 residues long. Germline-derived CDR1 and CDR2 are KGHDR and SFDVKD. Trimming cost V 5 bases and J 4 bases, with 11 bases left between them. TCRdb re-called the PCR reads with MiXCR, one entry per CDR3 protein. The table has under 15,000 distinct CDR3 sequences, about half seen once. V usage is TRBV24-1 and J usage is TRBJ2-1; the D gene is possibly TRBD1 (5 bases). The sequencing input was blood. This receptor was obtained from a female donor with esophageal squamous cell carcinoma. The CDR3 protein is CATSGEQAYNEQFF. CDR3 DNA: TGTGCCACCAGTGGAGAACAGGCGTACAATGAGCAGTTCTTC.